These 12 T cell receptor beta chains were all obtained from the same sample, sequenced in a study of blood T cells in healthy people across ages. A second PCR, run for roughly 7 to 12 cycles, used a sample-barcoded 5' primer plus a J-beta primer mix. Each CDR3 protein is one row after TCRdb ran MiXCR on the 5' RACE reads. The sample has 600,000 to 900,000 distinct CDR3 sequences, 25% to 30% seen once. These data were also reused for a study on T cells of mothers and their children.

The material sequenced was blood. The receptors come from a boy aged 5 to 17 in good health.

This chain uses TRBV4-1 with TRBJ1-2; TRBD1 agrees at 8 bases. The CDR3 has 14 residues. Unmatched junction bases numbered 10, after V lost 5 bases and J lost 8 bases. Germline lookup yields CDR1 MGHRA and CDR2 YSYEKL. The CDR3 is CASSVPGQAQGYTF. In DNA form, the CDR3 reads TGCGCCAGCAGCGTACCGGGACAGGCTCAGGGCTACACCTTC.

This clonotype came up a few times. This chain links TRBV7-2 with TRBJ2-3; 7 bases match TRBD2. Germline assignment: CDR1 SGHTA and CDR2 FQGNSA. The CDR3 loop spans 15 amino acids. V lost 1 base to trimming and J lost 4 bases; unmatched junction nucleotides: 5. The CDR3 region has the DNA TGTGCCAGCAGCTTAGGGGTGGGGGGGGCAGATACGCAGTATTTT. This translates into CASSLGVGGADTQYF.

The chain employs TRBV13 and TRBJ1-2; 12 bases match TRBD1. Germline V gene lookup returns CDR1 PRHDT and CDR2 FYEKMQ (reference sequence). The J segment lost 8 bases and the V segment lost 6 bases, leaving 10 bases of the junction unmatched. The CDR3 has 15 amino acids. The CDR3 region has the DNA TGTGCCAGCAGTCGCCGGGACAGGGGGCGCGAAGGCTACACCTTC. It encodes CASSRRDRGREGYTF.

CDR3 residues: CAISESARRNYEQYF. The CDR3 DNA sequence: TGTGCCATCAGTGAGTCAGCCAGGCGGAATTACGAGCAGTACTTC. V is TRBV10-3 and J is TRBJ2-1; D call uncertain. The DNA matches TRBJ2-7 better at its end, which makes the J call doubtful. The CDR3 is 15 amino acids. Germline CDR1 is ENHRY and CDR2 is SYGVKD.

This clonotype was counted only a few times. The chain couples TRBV7-6 to TRBJ2-5, with D perhaps TRBD1 (8 bases). CDR3 length: 16 residues. V shed 1 base and J shed 6 bases, with 18 bases lying between them. In germline, CDR1 is SGHVS, CDR2 FNYEAQ. This CDR3 reads CASSLGVSQGGKTQYF. The CDR3 DNA reads TGTGCCAGCAGCTTAGGGGTTTCACAGGGGGGGAAGACCCAGTACTTC.

This clonotype appeared many times. The rearrangement joins TRBV2 to TRBJ2-3; TRBD2 aligns across 9 bases. Trimming at V came to 11 bases and at J to 2 bases, leaving 8 bases not matched to a gene. Germline V gives CDR1 SNHLY, CDR2 FYNNEI. This CDR3 region has 14 residues. The CDR3 DNA reads as TGTGCCTGTAGACTAGCGGTCTTCACAGATACGCAGTATTTT. Translating it yields CACRLAVFTDTQYF.

The chain is built from TRBV7-9 and TRBJ2-6, with unresolved D. Trimming removed 1 base from V and 3 bases from J, with 7 bases in between. The V gene's germline CDR1 is SEHNR and CDR2 FQNEAQ (reference sequence). The CDR3 runs 15 residues. The CDR3 DNA is TGTGCCAGCAGCTTAGGTGTTGGTGGGGCCAACGTCCTGACTTTC. It codes for CASSLGVGGANVLTF. The complete variable domain, with remaining parts taken from reference TRBV7-9 and TRBJ2-6, reads DTGVSQNPRHKITKRGQNVTFRCDPISEHNRLYWYRQTLGQGPEFLTYFQNEAQLEKSRLLSDRFSAERPKGSFSTLEIQRTEQGDSAMYLCASSLGVGGANVLTFGAGSRLTVL.

This clonotype has just a few counts. The V gene is TRBV12-3 or TRBV12-4, the J gene TRBJ2-1, with TRBD2 matching 7 bases. The CDR3 sequence is 20 residues long. J gave up 2 bases and V 6 bases, and 22 bases lay outside the gene matches. The CDR3 bases are TGTGCCAGCAGCCCGTTACCCGGGACTACTCCCGTACTTCCCTACAATGAGCAGTTCTTC. It yields the protein CASSPLPGTTPVLPYNEQFF.

The chain has TRBV18 and TRBJ1-1; D gene unclear. Germline V gene data show CDR1 as KGHSH and CDR2 as LQKENI. There are 12 residues in the CDR3. Trimming cost V 4 bases and J 7 bases, with 10 bases left between them. CDR3 region: CASSLYEGEAFF. DNA of the CDR3: TGTGCCAGCTCACTTTATGAGGGTGAAGCTTTCTTT.

The rearrangement joins TRBV9 to TRBJ2-5; no reliable D call. The assigned J gene may be wrong: the sequence end matches TRBJ2-7 better. The CDR3 is 15 residues long. Germline assignment: CDR1 SGDLS and CDR2 YYNGEE. CDR3 protein: CASSVGGGDSYEQYF. The CDR3 bases are TGTGCCAGCAGCGTAGGGGGTGGGGACTCCTACGAGCAGTACTTC.

This chain links TRBV12-3 or TRBV12-4 with TRBJ1-2, with D uncertain. V was trimmed by 3 bases and J by 10 bases, leaving 12 bases between them. The CDR3 contains 12 residues. CDR3 sequence reads: CASSLRESYYTF. The DNA of the CDR3 is TGTGCCAGCAGTTTGAGGGAGTCATACTACACCTTC.

V is TRBV2 and J is TRBJ2-2, with a tentative D call TRBD1 (6 bases). CDR3 length equals 13 residues. Trimming pared 6 bases from V and 6 bases from J, leaving 11 bases between. Germline lookup yields CDR1 SNHLY and CDR2 FYNNEI. The CDR3 reads CASSYRVAGELFF. CDR3 coding DNA: TGTGCCAGCAGCTACAGGGTAGCCGGGGAGCTGTTTTTT.